The clone carrying this T cell receptor beta chain was detected many times. The sample's time point: patch test 2, 6 weeks after DPC sensitization. As to treatment: therapeutic diphenylcyclopropenone sensitization with weekly scalp DPC. At patch-test visits, sampling came before the patch test. The data originate from a study of human T cells and chemical hapten exposure. The ends were cut back, 6 bases at V and 5 bases at J, with 14 bases in the middle. Germline CDR1 reads LNHDA; CDR2 reads SQIVND (reference sequence). The CDR3 loop spans 14 amino acids. TCRdb ran MiXCR on the RACE reads and lists one entry per CDR3 protein. The sample lists approximately 100,000 distinct CDR3 sequences; about a tenth were seen once.

Here the sequenced sample was whole blood, taken in connection with sensitization to the hapten diphenylcyclopropenone (DPC). The chain couples TRBV19 to TRBJ2-1; D is possibly TRBD1 or TRBD2 (6 bases each). The receptor comes from a woman in her forties with alopecia areata. Some clones in this sample may be carry-over from other donors' samples. The CDR3, as DNA: TGTGCCAGTAGCCCATCCGGGGGCCACAATGAGCAGTTCTTC. Its protein product is CASSPSGGHNEQFF. The whole variable domain, filled in from reference TRBV19 and TRBJ2-1, reads DGGITQSPKYLFRKEGQNVTLSCEQNLNHDAMYWYRQDPGQGLRLIYYSQIVNDFQKGDIAEGYSVSREKKESFPLTVTSAQKNPTAFYLCASSPSGGHNEQFFGPGTRLTVL.